The entry below describes one T cell receptor beta chain. This sample was taken from a study of control samples from healthy donors and cancer patients. Using immunoSEQ multiplex PCR, the repertoire was profiled, and TCRdb retains in-frame clones only, with some absent. The sample yields approximately 87,000 clones, around 86% seen once. V was shortened by 3 bases and J by 0 bases, with 5 bases between the two germline ends. This CDR3 contains 14 residues. CDR1 is KGHSH, CDR2 LQKENI, per germline. The rearrangement joins TRBV18 to TRBJ1-4, with D possibly being TRBD1 (5 bases). The TCR originated in a woman in her forties or fifties in good health. The sequenced sample was blood. The CDR3 region has the DNA TGTGCCAGCTCACCGGGGGCAACTAATGAAAAACTGTTTTTT. It is translated as CASSPGATNEKLFF.